Below, 10 T cell receptor beta chains from the same sample are listed, as sequenced in a study of OX40 agonist ivuxolimab in advanced cancers. Measured with immunoSEQ multiplex PCR; TCRdb has only the in-frame clones, and not every one. The sample contains 45,000 to 50,000 clones, 89% of which appear only once. The sequenced sample was CD4+ or CD8+ T cells sorted from blood, obtained in a trial of the OX40 agonist ivuxolimab. The receptors were sampled from an adult with an advanced solid tumor such as melanoma, head and neck, liver or kidney cancer.

This chain connects TRBV19 to TRBJ2-1; 11 bases are shared with TRBD2. The CDR3 loop spans 15 amino acids. Per the germline V gene, CDR1 is LNHDA and CDR2 is SQIVND (reference sequence). With V trimmed by 5 bases and J by 4 bases, 4 bases remained unmatched. The CDR3 sequence: CASSLTSGNYNEQFF. The CDR3 DNA follows: TGTGCCAGTAGTCTGACTAGCGGGAATTACAATGAGCAGTTCTTC.

The chain is built from TRBV5-6 and TRBJ2-7, with D perhaps TRBD2 (5 bases). Trimming removed 4 bases at V and 6 bases at J, with 17 bases between. The CDR3 totals 14 residues. Germline loops: CDR1 SGHDT, CDR2 YYEEEE. CDR3 DNA sequence: TGTGCCAGCAGCCCCCCGAGGGCGATCTTCGAGCAGTACTTC. Protein sequence: CASSPPRAIFEQYF.

This clone showed up just once. The chain is built from TRBV7-9 and TRBJ2-7; no clear D. CDR1 and CDR2 from the germline V gene are SEHNR and FQNEAQ (reference sequence). This CDR3 is built from 11 residues. Trimming removed 4 bases from V and 3 bases from J, with 4 bases in between. CDR3 sequence reads: CASSSNYEQYF. CDR3 bases: TGTGCCAGCAGCTCTAACTACGAGCAGTACTTC.

Concerning this clone: Distinct nucleotide sequences in the sample also encode this CDR3. The chain combines TRBV5-6 with TRBJ1-1, with 11 bases identical to TRBD1. CDR3 length equals 14 residues. CDR1 and CDR2 from the germline V gene are SGHDT and YYEEEE. V dropped 4 bases and J dropped 5; count of bases not matched to a gene: 4. As DNA, the CDR3 is TGTGCCAGCAGCCCTGGACAGGGGGCGACTGAAGCTTTCTTT. The encoded protein is CASSPGQGATEAFF.

V gene TRBV13 combines with J gene TRBJ2-3, with TRBD2 matching over 9 bases. CDR3 size: 14 residues. Trimming cost V 1 base and J 5 bases; bases outside gene matches: 1. Germline V CDR1 and CDR2: PRHDT, FYEKMQ (reference sequence). The DNA of the CDR3 is TGTGCCAGCAGCTTAGAACTAGCGGGAGATACGCAGTATTTT. It specifies CASSLELAGDTQYF.

The CDR3 sequence: CASFRSMDGYTF. CDR3 DNA: TGTGCCAGTTTCCGCAGTATGGATGGCTACACCTTC. V is TRBV19 and J is TRBJ1-2, with D unclear. Deletions cut 8 bases from V and 6 bases from J, with 13 bases between. Per the germline V gene, CDR1 is LNHDA and CDR2 is SQIVND (reference sequence). There are 12 residues in the CDR3.

V usage is TRBV18 and J usage is TRBJ2-5; D uncertain. CDR3 length: 12 residues. CDR1 is KGHSH, CDR2 LQKENI, per germline. V gave up 0 bases and J gave up 4 bases, with 3 bases separating them. CDR3 residues: CASSPPRETQYF. CDR3 coding DNA: TGTGCCAGCTCACCACCCCGAGAGACCCAGTACTTC.

This chain connects TRBV11-3 to TRBJ2-1, with unresolved D. Germline values: CDR1 SGHNT, CDR2 YENEEA. Trimming left V 2 bases short and J 2 bases short, with 7 bases between. The CDR3 runs to 14 residues. The DNA of the CDR3 is TGTGCCAGCAGCTTAAAGGTTCCCTACAATGAGCAGTTCTTC. Protein: CASSLKVPYNEQFF. Full variable domain (outside the CDR3, taken from reference TRBV11-3 and TRBJ2-1): EAGVVQSPRYKIIEKKQPVAFWCNPISGHNTLYWYLQNLGQGPELLIRYENEEAVDDSQLPKDRFSAERLKGVDSTLKIQPAELGDSAVYLCASSLKVPYNEQFFGPGTRLTVL.

The chain joins TRBV11-3 to TRBJ2-1, with 13 bases identical to TRBD2. This CDR3 region has 16 residues. V shed 4 bases, J shed 8 bases, and the junction held 8 bases outside the gene matches. From germline, CDR1 is SGHNT and CDR2 YENEEA. The CDR3 DNA reads as TGTGCCAGCAGCTCCTGGACTAGCGGGAGTCAAGATGAGCAGTTCTTC. Residues: CASSSWTSGSQDEQFF.

The chain is built from TRBV27 and TRBJ2-1, with D tentatively TRBD2 (6 bases). This CDR3 region has 14 residues. The germline V gene encodes CDR1 MNHEY and CDR2 SMNVEV (reference sequence). V was clipped by 7 bases and J by 4 bases, with 14 bases between them. CDR3 in DNA: TGTGCCAGCAACTTAGCGGAATCTTACAATGAGCAGTTCTTC. Its translation: CASNLAESYNEQFF.